The T cell receptor beta chain described here comes from a study of blood T cell repertoires in COVID-19. Profiling relied on immunoSEQ multiplex PCR, and the TCRdb table lists in-frame clones only, not all of them. The repertoire holds some 45,000 clones, with approximately 88% as singletons. This CDR3 is 16 amino acids long. Trimming cost V 2 bases and J 6 bases; bases outside gene matches: 7. Germline CDR1 and CDR2: MNHEY and SVGEGT. The sequenced material came from peripheral blood. This receptor was taken from a man aged 55-75 years with active COVID-19. This chain joins TRBV6-2 or TRBV6-3 and TRBJ2-3; TRBD2 aligns across 11 bases. CDR3 bases: TGTGCCAGCAGTTACCCCCTTAGCGGGGGGGCGGATACGCAGTATTTT. Translated, it gives CASSYPLSGGADTQYF.